This T cell receptor beta chain came from a study of T cells after yellow fever vaccination. General study points: Re-detected after boosting: most primary clones, about 95% of CD4 and about 90% of CD8.

As regards this clonotype: Its specificity is not known.

One entry per CDR3 protein, called by TCRdb with MiXCR from the 5' RACE reads. Of a few hundred thousand distinct CDR3 sequences listed, approximately 6% are singletons. Germline-derived CDR1 and CDR2 are LGHDT and YNNKEL (reference sequence). CDR3 size: 14 residues. Trimming removed 0 bases from V and 5 bases from J, with 11 bases in between. This TCR was sampled from a man aged 30-40 years who received the YFV17D yellow fever vaccine. The sample here was PBMCs, taken 5 days after the yellow fever booster vaccination. This chain connects TRBV3-1 to TRBJ2-7; D not resolved. The CDR3 coding sequence is TGTGCCAGCAGCCAAGAGGGCCCCATGAACGAGCAGTACTTC. Its protein product is CASSQEGPMNEQYF.